This TCR beta chain was observed in a study of cytomegalovirus exposure and HLA in healthy donors. Findings of the study overall: Reportedly, TCR beta sequences accurately predicted HLA-A and HLA-B alleles in most subjects. TRBV6-2, TRBV6-3 and some other V segments were excluded as indistinguishable. One later analysis reportedly identified an Asian-associated ancestry cluster that showed fewer N-insertions than the roughly 600-donor mean. When analyzed later, the rates of TCR association showed variation by HLA locus, with DRB1 the most and HLA-C the fewest.

This clone has more than one count but fewer than ten. The antigen is undetermined. The PCR made use of 60 Vbeta and 13 Jbeta primers. Clones were read by immunoSEQ multiplex PCR, and TCRdb kept only the in-frame ones, dropping some. The table includes under 300,000 clones, about 80% detected once. From germline, CDR1 is SGHNT and CDR2 YYREEE (reference sequence). Trimming left V 0 bases short and J 4 bases short, with 21 bases between. CDR3 length equals 18 residues. Sequencing input: PBMCs. The source of this sequence is an older woman in good health and CMV-seropositive. The chain has TRBV5-4 and TRBJ2-3; possibly TRBD2 for D (5 bases). This CDR3 reads CASSLGSPSGVGADTQYF. The CDR3 DNA follows: TGTGCCAGCAGCTTGGGATCCCCCAGCGGAGTGGGCGCAGATACGCAGTATTTT.